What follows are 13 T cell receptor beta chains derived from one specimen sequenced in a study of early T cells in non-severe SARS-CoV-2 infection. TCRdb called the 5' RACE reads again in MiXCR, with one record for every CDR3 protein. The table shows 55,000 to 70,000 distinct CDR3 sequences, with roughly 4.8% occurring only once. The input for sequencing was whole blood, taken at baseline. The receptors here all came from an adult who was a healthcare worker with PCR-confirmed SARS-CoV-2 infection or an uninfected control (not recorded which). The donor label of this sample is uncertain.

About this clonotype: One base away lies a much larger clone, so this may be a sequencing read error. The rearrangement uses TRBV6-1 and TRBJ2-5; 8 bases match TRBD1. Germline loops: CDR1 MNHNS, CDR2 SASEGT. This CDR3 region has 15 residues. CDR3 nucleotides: TGTGCCAGCAGAGGAATCCAGGGGGCTACAGAGACCCAGTGCTTC. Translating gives CASRGIQGATETQCF.

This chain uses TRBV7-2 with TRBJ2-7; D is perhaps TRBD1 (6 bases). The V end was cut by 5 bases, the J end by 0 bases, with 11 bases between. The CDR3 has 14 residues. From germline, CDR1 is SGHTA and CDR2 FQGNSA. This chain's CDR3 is CASSRQADSYEQYF. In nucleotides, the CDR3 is TGTGCCAGCAGCCGACAGGCGGACTCCTACGAGCAGTACTTC.

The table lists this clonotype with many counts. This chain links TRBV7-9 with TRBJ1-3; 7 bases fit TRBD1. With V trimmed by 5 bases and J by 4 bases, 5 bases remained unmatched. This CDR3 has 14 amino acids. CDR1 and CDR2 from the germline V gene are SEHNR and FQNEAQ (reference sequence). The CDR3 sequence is CASSPGGLGNTIYF. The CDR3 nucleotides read TGTGCCAGCAGCCCAGGGGGGCTCGGAAACACCATATATTTT.

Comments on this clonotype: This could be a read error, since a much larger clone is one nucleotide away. As DNA, the CDR3 is TGTGCCCGCAGCTTAGAATGGCAACAAGAGACCCAGTACTTC. It is translated as CARSLEWQQETQYF. This chain links TRBV7-2 with TRBJ2-5; D remains ambiguous. CDR3 length: 14 amino acids. The V gene's germline CDR1 is SGHTA and CDR2 FQGNSA.

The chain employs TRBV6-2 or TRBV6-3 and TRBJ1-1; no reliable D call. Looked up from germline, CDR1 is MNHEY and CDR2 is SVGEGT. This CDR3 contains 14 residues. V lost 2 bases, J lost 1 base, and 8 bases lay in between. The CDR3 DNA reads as TGTGCCAGCAGTTACGCGGCAGCGAACACTGAAGCTTTCTTT. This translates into CASSYAAANTEAFF.

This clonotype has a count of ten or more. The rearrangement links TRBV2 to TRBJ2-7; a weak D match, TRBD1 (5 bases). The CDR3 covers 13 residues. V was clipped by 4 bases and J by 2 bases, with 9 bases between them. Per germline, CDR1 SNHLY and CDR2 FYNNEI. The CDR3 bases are TGTGCCAGCAGTGGCCAGGGCCCCTACGAGCAGTACTTC. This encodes CASSGQGPYEQYF.

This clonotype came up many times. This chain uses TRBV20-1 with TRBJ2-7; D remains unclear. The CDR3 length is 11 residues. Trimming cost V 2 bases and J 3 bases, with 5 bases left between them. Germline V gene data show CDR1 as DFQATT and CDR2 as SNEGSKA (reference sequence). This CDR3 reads CSARLGYEQYF. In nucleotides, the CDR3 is TGCAGTGCTAGACTAGGCTACGAGCAGTACTTC.

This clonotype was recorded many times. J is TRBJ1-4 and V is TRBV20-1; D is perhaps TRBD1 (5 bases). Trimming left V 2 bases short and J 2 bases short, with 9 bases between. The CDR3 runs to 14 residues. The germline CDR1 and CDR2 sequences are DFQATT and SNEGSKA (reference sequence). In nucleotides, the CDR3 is TGCAGTGCTAGACGGGCAGGGACTAATGAAAAACTGTTTTTT. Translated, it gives CSARRAGTNEKLFF.

In nucleotides, the CDR3 is TGTGCCATCAGTGATGGAAGTGAATCCTACGAGCAGTACTTC. Its protein is CAISDGSESYEQYF. V gene TRBV10-3 combines with J gene TRBJ2-7, with no clear D. V lost 3 bases and J lost 1, with 10 bases in between. Germline assignment: CDR1 ENHRY and CDR2 SYGVKD. The CDR3 contains 14 residues.

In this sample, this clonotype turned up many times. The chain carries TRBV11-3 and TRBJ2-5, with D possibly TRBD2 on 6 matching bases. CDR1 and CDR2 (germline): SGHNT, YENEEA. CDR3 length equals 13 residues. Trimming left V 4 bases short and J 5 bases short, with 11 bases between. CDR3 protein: CASSWGLGETQYF. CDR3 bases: TGTGCCAGCAGCTGGGGACTGGGGGAGACCCAGTACTTC.

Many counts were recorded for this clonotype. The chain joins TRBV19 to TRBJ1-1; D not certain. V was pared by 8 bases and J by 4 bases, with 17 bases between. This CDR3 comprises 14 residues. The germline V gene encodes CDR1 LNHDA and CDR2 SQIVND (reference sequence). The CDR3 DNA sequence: TGTGCCAGTGGGATTGGAGGGCGAAGCACTGAAGCTTTCTTT. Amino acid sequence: CASGIGGRSTEAFF.

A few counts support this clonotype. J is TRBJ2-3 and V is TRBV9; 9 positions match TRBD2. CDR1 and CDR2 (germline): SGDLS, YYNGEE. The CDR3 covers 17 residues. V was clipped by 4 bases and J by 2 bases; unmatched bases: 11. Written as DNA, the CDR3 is TGTGCCAGCAGCCCCTGGGGTAGCGGGGGTGACACAGATACGCAGTATTTT. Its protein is CASSPWGSGGDTDTQYF.

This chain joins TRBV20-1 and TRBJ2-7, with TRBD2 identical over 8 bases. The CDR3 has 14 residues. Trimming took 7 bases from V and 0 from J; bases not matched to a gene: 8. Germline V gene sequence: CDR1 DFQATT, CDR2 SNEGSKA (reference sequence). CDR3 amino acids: CSVTSGYYSYEQYF. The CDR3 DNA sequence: TGCAGTGTTACTAGCGGTTATTACTCCTACGAGCAGTACTTC.